A single T cell receptor (beta chain) is shown here with its context. Its antigen is unknown. Primers for the PCR totalled 60 Vbeta and 13 Jbeta. The protocol was immunoSEQ multiplex PCR, while the TCRdb copy is restricted to in-frame clones and leaves out a portion. This sample has fewer than 200,000 clones, with roughly 82% found just once. These data belong to a study of cytomegalovirus exposure and HLA in healthy donors. The study's findings and limits: Clonal expansion was found to be greater in HLA-associated TCR beta chains than in equally common others in a later analysis.

Trimming removed 8 bases from V and 3 bases from J; junction bases left unmatched: 5. CDR3 length: 16 amino acids. This TCR came from a woman aged 50 to 60 in good health and CMV-seronegative. The chain carries TRBV23-1 and TRBJ2-3; 16 bases are shared with TRBD2. TRBV23-1 is reported as an ORF; its role is uncertain. Sequences were obtained from PBMCs. In nucleotides, the CDR3 is TGCGCCAGCCGATCGGGACTAGCGGGGGGGACAGATACGCAGTATTTT. Its translation is CASRSGLAGGTDTQYF.